These 8 T cell receptor beta chains were all obtained from the same sample, sequenced in a study of T cell responses to AZD1222 COVID-19 vaccine. The table came from immunoSEQ multiplex PCR; TCRdb's copy has only in-frame clones and leaves some out. The top ten hold around 14% of the sample, which has about 120,000 clones, 92% seen once. The source material was peripheral blood, sampled on day 0 of AZD1222 vaccination. Receptor source: an adult in good health.

This chain uses TRBV18 with TRBJ1-2; 9 nucleotides match TRBD1. The CDR3 contains 14 residues. V lost 3 bases and J lost 4; bases outside the gene matches: 3. Germline loops: CDR1 KGHSH, CDR2 LQKENI. The CDR3 loop is CASSPGTGSYGYTF. DNA of the CDR3: TGTGCCAGCTCACCGGGGACAGGGTCCTATGGCTACACCTTC.

This clone was detected once. The chain couples TRBV28 to TRBJ2-2, with TRBD1 identical over 11 bases. Germline V lookup: CDR1 MDHEN, CDR2 SYDVKM. The CDR3 has 17 amino acids. Trimming at V came to 5 bases and at J to 6 bases, leaving 11 bases not matched to a gene. In DNA form, the CDR3 reads TGTGCCAGCAGTCCCCAAGGGACAGGGGGGTTATCCGGGGAGCTGTTTTTT. As protein: CASSPQGTGGLSGELFF.

J is TRBJ1-2 and V is TRBV10-3; a weak D match, TRBD1 (5 bases). This CDR3 is built from 14 residues. The germline V gene has CDR1 ENHRY and CDR2 SYGVKD. Trimming took off 8 bases at V and 1 base at J, with 14 bases between the two ends. The chain's CDR3 is CAIAGGAINYGYTF. CDR3 sequence (DNA): TGTGCCATCGCCGGTGGGGCAATTAACTATGGCTACACCTTC.

This rearrangement joins TRBV3-1 (or the pseudogene TRBV3-2) to TRBJ1-6; D not resolved. Per the germline V gene, CDR1 is LGHDT and CDR2 is YNNKEL (reference sequence). The CDR3 is 15 amino acids. The V end was cut by 3 bases, the J end by 13 bases, with 19 bases between. CDR3 sequence reads: CASSQNDGKWDPLHF. Written as DNA, the CDR3 is TGTGCCAGCAGCCAGAACGACGGCAAGTGGGATCCCCTCCACTTT.

This CDR3 is CARSLEVTRRSNEQFF. For the CDR3, the DNA is TGTGCCAGAAGCTTGGAGGTAACTCGTAGGAGCAATGAGCAGTTCTTC. This rearrangement joins TRBV5-3 to TRBJ2-1; D uncertain. TRBV5-3 is marked as an open reading frame, function uncertain. The CDR3 totals 16 residues. V lost 0 bases to trimming and J lost 6 bases, with 16 bases between them.

The chain joins TRBV11-2 to TRBJ2-1; D ambiguous. CDR1 SGHAT and CDR2 FQNNGV come from the germline V gene. The V and J ends lost 0 bases and 10 bases respectively, with 1 base between them. The CDR3 length is 10 residues. Written as DNA, the CDR3 is TGTGCCAGCAGCTTAGAGGAGCAGTTCTTC. This sequence encodes CASSLEEQFF.

V gene TRBV28 combines with J gene TRBJ1-1; D gene unclear. Trimming shortened V by 6 bases and J by 1 base, and 6 bases separated the two germline ends. The germline gives CDR1 MDHEN, CDR2 SYDVKM. This CDR3 spans 12 amino acids. The CDR3 reads CASSLWNTEAFF. Here the CDR3 DNA reads TGTGCCAGCAGCCTCTGGAACACTGAAGCTTTCTTT. Full variable domain (outside the CDR3, taken from reference TRBV28 and TRBJ1-1): DVKVTQSSRYLVKRTGEKVFLECVQDMDHENMFWYRQDPGLGLRLIYFSYDVKMKEKGDIPEGYSVSREKKERFSLILESASTNQTSMYLCASSLWNTEAFFGQGTRLTVV.

The genes are TRBV27 and TRBJ1-6, with TRBD1 identical over 10 bases. Germline V gene data show CDR1 as MNHEY and CDR2 as SMNVEV (reference sequence). The CDR3 consists of 16 residues. Trimming at V came to 6 bases and at J to 7 bases, leaving 9 bases not matched to a gene. CDR3 DNA sequence: TGTGCCAGCAGCGACAGGGGGCCTCAAGAAAATTCACCCCTCCACTTT. Translation: CASSDRGPQENSPLHF.